These T cell receptor beta chains were read from a single sample in a study of cytomegalovirus exposure and HLA in healthy donors. TCRdb's table, derived via immunoSEQ multiplex PCR, lists solely in-frame clones and lacks some. The profile shows around 190,000 clones, over 75% of them singletons. Material for sequencing was PBMCs. The receptors come from a woman aged 25-40 years in good health and CMV-seronegative. CDR3s include the opening cysteine and the closing phenylalanine or tryptophan. The order of the fields is D gene, V gene, clone size, J gene, CDR3 protein, CDR3 DNA. D genes are given only for firm matches. Size tells how often a clone was seen (once, few, many) or the class of an expanded clone, and some rows leave it out.

-	TRBV5-6	-	TRBJ2-3	CASSLVRSTDTQYF	TGTGCCAGCAGCTTGGTCCGGTCGACAGATACGCAGTATTTT
-	TRBV10-3	-	TRBJ2-2	CATSEGSTGELFF	TGTGCCACGAGTGAAGGGAGCACCGGGGAGCTGTTTTTT
-	TRBV11-2	-	TRBJ1-4	CASSLGSLGEKLFF	TGTGCCAGCAGCCTCGGGAGCCTGGGAGAAAAACTGTTTTTT
-	TRBV9	few	TRBJ2-2	CASSVKGIGTGELFF	TGTGCCAGCAGCGTAAAGGGGATAGGCACCGGGGAGCTGTTTTTT
TRBD1	TRBV5-1	few	TRBJ1-2	CASSLGQGTKGGYTF	TGCGCCAGCAGCTTGGGACAGGGTACCAAGGGGGGCTACACCTTC
TRBD1	TRBV6-5	-	TRBJ2-1	CASSYSWTGGLNEQFF	TGTGCCAGCAGTTACTCTTGGACAGGGGGCTTGAATGAGCAGTTCTTC
-	TRBV7-9	-	TRBJ1-1	CSSSLEGPGVRAFF	TGTTCCAGCAGCTTAGAAGGACCGGGGGTTAGGGCTTTCTTT
-	TRBV7-9	-	TRBJ2-5	CASRPDFSETQYF	TGTGCCAGCAGACCAGACTTTTCGGAGACCCAGTACTTC
-	TRBV5-4	few	TRBJ1-2	CASSLGGHYGYTF	TGTGCCAGCAGCTTGGGTGGCCACTATGGCTACACCTTC
-	TRBV7-3	-	TRBJ1-2	CASSLMGTLMKSTF	TGTGCCAGCAGCTTAATGGGGACATTGATGAAGAGCACCTTC
TRBD1	TRBV7-2	-	TRBJ1-1	CASSLVTGGDEAFF	TGTGCCAGCAGCTTAGTAACAGGGGGCGATGAAGCTTTCTTT
-	TRBV19	-	TRBJ2-5	CASSITVMETQYF	TGTGCCAGTAGTATCACTGTAATGGAGACCCAGTACTTC
-	TRBV4-1	-	TRBJ2-2	CASSSGVSGELFF	TGCGCCAGCAGCTCAGGGGTCTCCGGGGAGCTGTTTTTT
TRBD1	TRBV2	once	TRBJ1-5	CASSWDRGTSQPQHF	TGTGCCAGCAGTTGGGACAGGGGGACCAGTCAGCCCCAGCATTTT
-	TRBV7-9	-	TRBJ2-2	CASSSLVPGELFF	TGTGCCAGCAGCTCGCTAGTACCGGGGGAGCTGTTTTTT
-	TRBV7-3	-	TRBJ2-2	CASSSDRDSPGTGELFF	TGTGCCAGCAGCTCGGATCGGGACTCCCCGGGAACCGGGGAGCTGTTTTTT
-	TRBV5-1	once	TRBJ2-7	CASSYIDRSYEQYF	TGCGCCAGCAGCTACATAGACAGATCCTACGAGCAGTACTTC
-	TRBV7-9	few	TRBJ1-1	CASSEVTNTEAFF	TGTGCCAGCAGCGAGGTTACGAACACTGAAGCTTTCTTT
-	TRBV7-9	-	TRBJ2-1	CASSEGPGAYNEQFF	TGTGCCAGCAGCGAGGGCCCGGGAGCCTACAATGAGCAGTTCTTC
-	TRBV9	-	TRBJ1-6	CASSAEGTIYNSPLHF	TGTGCCAGCAGCGCGGAAGGGACAATATATAATTCACCCCTCCACTTT
-	TRBV28	-	TRBJ1-3	CASASYGDSGNTIYF	TGTGCCAGCGCCTCGTACGGGGACTCTGGAAACACCATATATTTT
TRBD2	TRBV6-5	-	TRBJ2-5	CASRPGLAGVETQYF	TGTGCCAGCAGACCGGGACTAGCGGGAGTTGAGACCCAGTACTTC
TRBD1	TRBV6-5	few	TRBJ2-7	CASSYSMGQTSYEQYF	TGTGCCAGCAGTTACTCGATGGGACAGACATCCTACGAGCAGTACTTC
TRBD1	TRBV6-5	-	TRBJ2-7	CASSSTGVHEQYF	TGTGCCAGCAGTTCTACAGGGGTCCACGAGCAGTACTTC
TRBD1	TRBV6-1	-	TRBJ1-2	CAIRLGGARNYGYPF	TGTGCCATCCGCTTAGGGGGCGCGAGGAACTATGGCTACCCCTTC
-	TRBV27	-	TRBJ2-1	CASIPRGPSYNEQFF	TGTGCCAGCATTCCCAGGGGTCCATCCTACAATGAGCAGTTCTTC
-	TRBV13	-	TRBJ2-1	CASSLLNNEQFF	TGTGCCAGCAGCTTATTAAACAATGAGCAGTTCTTC
TRBD1	TRBV19	once	TRBJ1-4	CASSIGTGNIEKLFF	TGTGCCAGTAGTATCGGGACAGGGAATATCGAAAAACTGTTTTTT
TRBD1	TRBV29-1	-	TRBJ1-3	CSAGQGGNTIYF	TGCAGCGCTGGACAGGGAGGAAACACCATATATTTT
-	TRBV5-1	-	TRBJ2-2	CASSLGLQGTGELFF	TGCGCCAGCAGCTTGGGGCTGCAGGGAACCGGGGAGCTGTTTTTT